This TCR beta chain was recorded in a study of OX40 agonist ivuxolimab in advanced cancers. About the research overall: The study enrolled dose-escalation patients with hepatocellular carcinoma, melanoma, renal cell or head and neck cancer.

V dropped 0 bases and J dropped 2 bases, with 5 bases sitting between them. CDR3 size: 14 residues. Germline assignment: CDR1 SGHRS and CDR2 YFSETQ. The repertoire was sequenced with immunoSEQ multiplex PCR; TCRdb's copy has only in-frame clones and lacks some. The repertoire holds some 75,000 clones, nearly 90% seen once, with 0.6% to 0.85% in the top ten. Sequenced here: CD4+ or CD8+ T cells sorted from blood, sampled in a trial of the OX40 agonist ivuxolimab. J is TRBJ2-2 and V is TRBV5-1; D ambiguous. The receptor was derived from an adult with an advanced solid tumor such as melanoma, head and neck, liver or kidney cancer. For the CDR3, the DNA is TGCGCCAGCAGCTTGGACTTAAACACCGGGGAGCTGTTTTTT. Translated, it gives CASSLDLNTGELFF.